This T cell receptor (beta chain) was obtained from a study of post-analysis software for immune sequencing data. The overall study: Relapsing-remitting, secondary progressive and progressive-relapsing multiple sclerosis were all included among the disease courses.

Germline V gene data show CDR1 as SGHTA and CDR2 as FQGNSA. The CDR3 length is 14 residues. In regard to this clonotype: Its target is unknown. This may come from a read error, since a much larger clone is one base off.

Study-level findings and limits: In patients, five or six TRBV segments were more frequent than in controls, with TRBV5-6, TRBV5-1 and TRBV20-1 among them. Those with multiple sclerosis, the patient group, showed significantly lower normalized Chao1 diversity than controls.

Libraries were made from TCR beta cDNA, and they carried unique molecular identifiers. TCRdb reprocessed the PCR reads with MiXCR, giving one entry per CDR3 protein. The table includes hundreds of thousands of distinct CDR3 sequences, 44% detected once. Sequenced: blood. The source of this sequence is a girl aged 10 to 17 with multiple sclerosis. This sequence joins TRBV7-2 and TRBJ2-3, with D possibly TRBD2 on 5 matching bases. The CDR3 region is CVSSSGLARDTQYF. CDR3 DNA: TGTGTCAGCAGCTCAGGACTGGCGCGGGATACGCAGTATTTT.